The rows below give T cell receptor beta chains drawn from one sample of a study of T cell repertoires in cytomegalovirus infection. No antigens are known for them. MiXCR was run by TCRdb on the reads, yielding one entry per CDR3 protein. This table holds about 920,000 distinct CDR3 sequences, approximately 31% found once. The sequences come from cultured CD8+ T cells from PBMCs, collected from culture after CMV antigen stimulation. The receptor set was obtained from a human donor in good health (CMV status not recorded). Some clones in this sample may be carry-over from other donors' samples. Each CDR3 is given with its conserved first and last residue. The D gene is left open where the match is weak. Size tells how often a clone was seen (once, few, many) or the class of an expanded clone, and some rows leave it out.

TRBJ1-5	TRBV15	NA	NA	TGTGCCACCAGCAGAGAGGTGCGTCGTCGCAATCAGCCCCAGCATTTT	CATSREVRRRNQPQHF
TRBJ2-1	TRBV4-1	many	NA	TGCGCCAGCAGCCGAGAACCCTACAGGAACGAGCAGTTCTTC	CASSREPYRNEQFF
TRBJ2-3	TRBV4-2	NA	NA	TGTGCCAGCAGCCACGACGGCACAGATACGCAGTATTTT	CASSHDGTDTQYF
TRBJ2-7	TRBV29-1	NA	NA	TGCAGCGTTGAAGCACGGGCAAACCGCTCCTACGAGCAGTACTTC	CSVEARANRSYEQYF
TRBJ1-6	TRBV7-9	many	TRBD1	TGTGCCAGCAGCGTTACCGGGGGACAGGGGAGATCACCCCTCCACTTT	CASSVTGGQGRSPLHF
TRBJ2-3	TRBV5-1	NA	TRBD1	TGCGCCAGCAGCCGGGGACAGGGGGCGGGAGATACGCAGTATTTT	CASSRGQGAGDTQYF
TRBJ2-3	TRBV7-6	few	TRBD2	TGTGCCAGCAGCTTAGGGAGCGGGGGGCGGATGGCAGATACGCAGTATTTT	CASSLGSGGRMADTQYF
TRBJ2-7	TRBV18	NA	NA	TGTGCCAGCTCACCAGGGGTCTCCATCCCCACTTACGAGCAGTACTTC	CASSPGVSIPTYEQYF
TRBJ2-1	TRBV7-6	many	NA	TGTGCCAGCAGCCCCAGGACTGTCTACAATGAGCAGTTCTTC	CASSPRTVYNEQFF
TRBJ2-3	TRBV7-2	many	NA	TGTGCCAGCAGCTTAGTTTCGGGCGGTGAAGGGGACCGGCTGTCGGCAGATACGCAGTATTTT	CASSLVSGGEGDRLSADTQYF
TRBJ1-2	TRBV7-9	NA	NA	TGTGCCAGCAGTTCCGGGCCTCCCGTGGGGGAAGGCTACACCTTC	CASSSGPPVGEGYTF
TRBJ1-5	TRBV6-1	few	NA	TGTGCCAGCAGTCAGGGCTCAAGGTCCATGCGTCCCCAGCATTTT	CASSQGSRSMRPQHF
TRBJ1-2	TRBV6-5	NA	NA	TGTGCCAGCAGTTCCGCGGACATCCCTGGCTACACCTTC	CASSSADIPGYTF
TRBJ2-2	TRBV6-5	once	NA	TGTGCCAGCAGTTACGACCCCGGTACGGCCACCGGGGAGCTGTTTTTT	CASSYDPGTATGELFF
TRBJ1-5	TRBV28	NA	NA	TGTGCCATCCTCGATCCCAGGACAGATCAGCCCCAGCATTTT	CAILDPRTDQPQHF
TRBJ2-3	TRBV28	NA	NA	TGTGCCAGCAGTTTATGGGGAAATACGCAGTATTTT	CASSLWGNTQYF
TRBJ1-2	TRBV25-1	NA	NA	TGTGCCAGCAGTGCGGGGAATAGGGGCTACACCTTC	CASSAGNRGYTF
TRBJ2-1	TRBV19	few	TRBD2	TGTGCCAGTACCCTCTCCGGACTAGTTTACAATGAGCAGTTCTTC	CASTLSGLVYNEQFF
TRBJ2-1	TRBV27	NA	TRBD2	TGTGCCAGCAGTTTCTCTAGCGGACCTTACAATGAGCAGTTCTTC	CASSFSSGPYNEQFF
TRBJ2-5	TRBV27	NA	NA	TGTGCCAGCAGTATCGGGAACCACCGGAGGGCCCAGTACTTC	CASSIGNHRRAQYF
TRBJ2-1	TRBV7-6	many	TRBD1	TGTGCCAGCAGCTCGGGACAGCCAAATGAGCAGTTCTTC	CASSSGQPNEQFF
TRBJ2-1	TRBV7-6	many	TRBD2	TGTGCCAGCAGTCCCGCGGGGGGGCCCCACAATGAGCAGTTCTTC	CASSPAGGPHNEQFF
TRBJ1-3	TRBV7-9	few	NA	TGTGCCAGCAGCCCCACATTCGGGGGCTTCAGCTCTGGAAACACCATATATTTT	CASSPTFGGFSSGNTIYF
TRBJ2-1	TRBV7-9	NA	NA	TGTGCCAGCAGCCATAAGCGGCGGCCTGAGATGGAGCAGTTCTTC	CASSHKRRPEMEQFF
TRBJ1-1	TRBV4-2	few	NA	TGTGCCAGCAGCCAAGGAGATGGGGACACTGAAGCTTTCTTT	CASSQGDGDTEAFF
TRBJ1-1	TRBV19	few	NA	TGTGCCAGCGGAGTAGTCATCACTGAAGCTTTCTTT	CASGVVITEAFF
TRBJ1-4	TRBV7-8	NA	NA	TGTGCCAGCAGCTTACGGGCTAGTGCAACTAATGAAAAACTGTTTTTT	CASSLRASATNEKLFF
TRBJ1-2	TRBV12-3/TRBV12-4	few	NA	TGTGCCAGCAGTTTTTGGGGTGGCTACACCTTC	CASSFWGGYTF
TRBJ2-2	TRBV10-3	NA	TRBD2	TGTGCCACCAAGACTAGCTATACCGGGGAGCTGTTTTTT	CATKTSYTGELFF
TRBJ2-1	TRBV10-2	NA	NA	TGCGCCAGCCTTGGTTACGGGGACTACAATGAGCAGTTCTTC	CASLGYGDYNEQFF
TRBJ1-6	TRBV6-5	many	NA	TGTGCCAGCAGTTACTCAGCAGGTGATAATTCACCCCTCCACTTT	CASSYSAGDNSPLHF
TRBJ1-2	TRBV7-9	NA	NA	TGTGCCAGCAGCTCCCCCATGGTTTACTATGGCTACACCTTC	CASSSPMVYYGYTF
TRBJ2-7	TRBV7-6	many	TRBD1	TGTGCCAGCAGCAAGGACAGGGACCACGAGCAGTACTTC	CASSKDRDHEQYF
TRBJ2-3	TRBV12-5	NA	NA	TGTGCTAGTGGTTTGGACTCGTTCGGGGATACGCAGTATTTT	CASGLDSFGDTQYF
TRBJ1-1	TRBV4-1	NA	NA	TGCGCCAGCAGCCAAGGACCAGGGCCGGGCACTGAAGCTTTCTTT	CASSQGPGPGTEAFF
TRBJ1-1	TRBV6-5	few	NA	TGTGCCAGCAGTTACAGGCAGGGGACTGAAGCTTTCTTT	CASSYRQGTEAFF
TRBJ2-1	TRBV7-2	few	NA	TGTGCCAGCAGCCCCCCAGGGTATGAGCAGTTCTTC	CASSPPGYEQFF
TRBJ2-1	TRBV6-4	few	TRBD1	TGTGCCAGCAGTGACTCGTGGACAGGCCCTTACAATGAGCAGTTCTTC	CASSDSWTGPYNEQFF
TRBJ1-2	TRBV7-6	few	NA	TGTGCCAGCAGCCCCCCCGGGGGCAATGGCTACACCTTC	CASSPPGGNGYTF
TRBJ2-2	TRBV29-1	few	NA	TGCAGCGTAGGAACGAACACCGGGGAGCTGTTTTTT	CSVGTNTGELFF
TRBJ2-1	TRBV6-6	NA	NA	TGTGCCAGCAGTTACTACTCGGACTTGAATGAGCAGTTCTTC	CASSYYSDLNEQFF
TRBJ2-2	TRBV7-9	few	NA	TGTGCCAGCAGCTTTGGCGGGGCCCGGGGCGGGGAGCTGTTTTTT	CASSFGGARGGELFF
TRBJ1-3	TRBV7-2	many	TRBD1	TGTGCCAGCAGCTTGGACAGGGCGTCAGGAAACACCATATATTTT	CASSLDRASGNTIYF